These 13 T cell receptor beta chains came from one sample sequenced in a study of blood T cell repertoires in COVID-19. TCRdb's table, derived via immunoSEQ multiplex PCR, lists solely in-frame clones and lacks some. Found here are some 200,000 clones, roughly 87% of them singletons; the top ten hold about 9.3%. The sequenced sample was PBMCs or T cells enriched from blood (not recorded which). The origin of the receptors is a young man with acute COVID-19.

This sequence joins TRBV29-1 and TRBJ1-1; TRBD1 aligns across 7 bases. CDR1 is SQVTM and CDR2 is ANQGSEA in the germline V gene. The CDR3 spans 12 residues. V shed 4 bases and J 5 bases; nucleotides not matched to a gene: 4. The CDR3 DNA is TGCAGCGTTGTAAGGGGGCTTACTGAAGCTTTCTTT. This encodes CSVVRGLTEAFF.

The J gene is TRBJ1-6, the V gene TRBV30; TRBD1 matches at 8 bases. This CDR3 comprises 15 residues. V trimming: 8 bases; J trimming: 6 bases; junction bases outside the gene matches: 12. The germline V gene encodes CDR1 GTSNPN and CDR2 SVGIG (reference sequence). CDR3 in amino acids: CAAPPGQGRNSPLHF. In DNA, the CDR3 is TGTGCCGCACCGCCTGGACAGGGTCGTAATTCACCCCTCCACTTT.

This clone has a handful of counts. The rearrangement joins TRBV30 to TRBJ1-1, with D tentatively TRBD1 (6 bases). Germline CDR1 GTSNPN, CDR2 SVGIG (reference sequence). V dropped 2 bases and J dropped 1 base, with 11 bases sitting between them. The CDR3 runs 14 residues. The CDR3 DNA sequence: TGTGCCTGGAGTATCCAACAGGGGAACACTGAAGCTTTCTTT. Its translation: CAWSIQQGNTEAFF.

This clone was observed a handful of times. J is TRBJ1-5 and V is TRBV19; 9 nucleotides line up with TRBD1. CDR1 is LNHDA and CDR2 is SQIVND in the germline V gene (reference sequence). The CDR3 totals 15 residues. The trim removed 7 bases at V and 3 bases at J, leaving 7 bases unmatched. The CDR3 is CASTLQGAINQPQHF. CDR3 coding DNA: TGTGCCAGTACCTTACAGGGGGCGATCAATCAGCCCCAGCATTTT.

The chain uses TRBV6-5 and TRBJ2-7; D perhaps matches TRBD1 (6 bases). The CDR3 covers 12 residues. Per the germline V gene, CDR1 is MNHEY and CDR2 is SVGAGI. Trimming cost V 4 bases and J 4 bases, with 8 bases left between them. CDR3 residues: CASSLTGYEQYF. Written as DNA, the CDR3 is TGTGCCAGCAGTTTAACAGGGTACGAGCAGTACTTC.

This sequence joins TRBV9 and TRBJ2-2; D may be TRBD1 (5 bases). Between the trimmed V and J ends, which lost 0 bases and 5 bases, there was a span of 11 bases. This CDR3 spans 15 amino acids. In germline, CDR1 is SGDLS, CDR2 YYNGEE. CDR3 sequence: CASSVEQVRTGELFF. CDR3 coding DNA: TGTGCCAGCAGCGTAGAACAGGTTAGAACCGGGGAGCTGTTTTTT.

The chain combines TRBV13 with TRBJ2-2; the D gene is possibly TRBD2 (5 bases). With 1 base removed from V and 4 bases from J, the gap between germline ends came to 10 bases. Germline lookup yields CDR1 PRHDT and CDR2 FYEKMQ (reference sequence). The CDR3 extends over 15 amino acids. CDR3 sequence reads: CASSLALEGTGELFF. CDR3 bases: TGTGCCAGCAGCTTAGCGTTAGAGGGCACCGGGGAGCTGTTTTTT.

The V gene is TRBV6-4, the J gene TRBJ2-1; 9 nucleotides match TRBD1. CDR1 is MRHNA and CDR2 is SNTAGT in the germline V gene. The CDR3 runs to 16 residues. After removal of 0 bases from V and 6 bases from J, the junction contained 6 bases not matched to a gene. DNA for the CDR3: TGTGCCAGCAGTGACTCGGCTGCACAGGGGGCCAATGAGCAGTTCTTC. This encodes CASSDSAAQGANEQFF.

V and J are TRBV19 and TRBJ1-6, with D possibly TRBD1 on 6 matching bases. The V end was cut by 10 bases, the J end by 5 bases, with 15 bases between. Per the germline V gene, CDR1 is LNHDA and CDR2 is SQIVND (reference sequence). The CDR3 covers 14 residues. The CDR3 loop reads CATRAGVNNSPLHF. In DNA, the CDR3 is TGTGCCACGAGAGCAGGGGTGAATAATTCACCCCTCCACTTT.

The rearrangement joins TRBV29-1 to TRBJ2-4; no definite D call. Trimming pared 4 bases from V and 0 bases from J, leaving 10 bases between. The CDR3 extends over 14 amino acids. CDR1 and CDR2 (germline): SQVTM, ANQGSEA. In nucleotides, the CDR3 is TGCAGCGTTGCTCCGCCACTAGCCAAAAACATTCAGTACTTC. This codes for CSVAPPLAKNIQYF.

The genes are TRBV5-1 and TRBJ1-4; 9 bases map to TRBD1. The CDR3 totals 14 residues. Germline trimming cut 2 bases from V and 8 bases from J; bases unmatched to any gene: 4. Germline loops: CDR1 SGHRS, CDR2 YFSETQ. In nucleotides, the CDR3 is TGCGCCAGCAGCTTACGGGACAGGGCCGAAAAACTGTTTTTT. Encoded protein: CASSLRDRAEKLFF.

This chain joins TRBV5-1 and TRBJ1-1, with TRBD1 matching over 7 bases. The CDR3 has 15 residues. Germline assignment: CDR1 SGHRS and CDR2 YFSETQ. Trimming at V came to 0 bases and at J to 7 bases, leaving 9 bases not matched to a gene. CDR3 in amino acids: CASSLARAGQVEAFF. The CDR3 DNA reads as TGCGCCAGCAGCTTGGCCCGAGCAGGACAGGTTGAAGCTTTCTTT. Supplemented by reference TRBV5-1 and TRBJ1-1, the full variable domain reads KAGVTQTPRYLIKTRGQQVTLSCSPISGHRSVSWYQQTPGQGLQFLFEYFSETQRNKGNFPGRFSGRQFSNSRSEMNVSTLELGDSALYLCASSLARAGQVEAFFGQGTRLTVV.

The chain links TRBV5-5 to TRBJ2-7; no firm D call. CDR3 size: 12 residues. Germline-derived CDR1 and CDR2 are SGHKS and YYEKEE (reference sequence). The ends were cut back, 2 bases at V and 6 bases at J, with 9 bases in the middle. CDR3 sequence reads: CASSFIEREQYF. As DNA, the CDR3 is TGTGCCAGCAGCTTTATTGAGCGCGAGCAGTACTTC.